This TCR beta chain was captured in a study of T cells in Graves' hyperthyroidism and ophthalmopathy. Study as a whole: Staff took peripheral blood when the initial diagnosis was made, before any treatment began. Study-level results: From stable hyperthyroidism, ophthalmopathy was separated by a 13 V-J model.

Only one count was recorded for this clonotype. As yet, its antigen is unknown. This CDR3 spans 13 amino acids. CDR1 is DFQATT, CDR2 SNEGSKA, per germline (reference sequence). The trim removed 6 bases at V and 10 bases at J, leaving 7 bases unmatched. The investigators amplified TCR beta CDR3 regions from RNA transcripts. First-round RT-PCR with HTBI primers amplified the TCR CDR3 region. TCRdb analysed the multiplex PCR reads with MiXCR anew, one entry per CDR3 protein. The sample has tens of thousands of distinct CDR3 sequences, roughly 50% seen once. PBMCs were collected from a roughly 9.7 ml volume of fresh peripheral blood.

This chain uses TRBV20-1 with TRBJ2-1, with 12 bases fitting TRBD2. This sequence was found in a woman aged 45 to 65 with Graves' ophthalmopathy. The sample consisted of blood. The CDR3 DNA reads as TGCAGTGCCAGCTTCACTAGCGGGAGGGAGCAGTTCTTC. As protein: CSASFTSGREQFF.